This T cell receptor beta chain was obtained from a study of shared clonotypes between healthy human individuals. Findings of the study overall: An effect of sequencing depth on clonotype sharing among donors was expected.

The CDR3 loop spans 15 amino acids. V lost 4 bases and J lost 0, with 13 bases in between. CDR1 and CDR2 from the germline V gene are SGHAT and FQNNGV. Around 90 million PBMCs per unsorted sample were used for genomic DNA. Details on this clone: Its target is not known.

The deep-level immunoSEQ assay was used. Per the original data handling: There were no quality scores in the junction-only immunoSEQ sequences, so filtering differed. Assay used: immunoSEQ multiplex PCR; TCRdb lists only in-frame clones, some missing. The V and J calls and clone size come from that table; D and trimming were worked out from the DNA. There are 470,000 or so clones in the sample; 81% occur only once, and over 9.5% lies in the top ten. The sample taken for sequencing was PBMCs. This clonotype was sampled from a woman between 40 and 50 years old in good health. Some clones in this sample may be carry-over from other donors' samples. This sequence joins TRBV11-2 and TRBJ2-7; tentatively, D is TRBD2 (6 bases). Here the CDR3 DNA reads TGTGCCAGCAGCTCCGGGACTGCAGCCTCCTACGAGCAGTACTTC. It encodes CASSSGTAASYEQYF.